Listed below are T cell receptor beta chains from one sample, sequenced in a study of low-dose radiotherapy and immunotherapy resistance in tumors. Each CDR3 protein is one row after TCRdb ran MiXCR on the reads. The sample contains about 97,000 distinct CDR3 sequences, about 20% of which appear only once. Material: PBMCs, obtained after low-dose radiotherapy plus immunotherapy. The origin of the receptors is a male donor with prostate cancer. Each CDR3 is given with its conserved first and last residue.

>TRBJ2-3|TRBV20-1
CSPSGGNTDTQYF
>TRBJ2-3|TRBV20-1
CSAREGSWTYF
>TRBJ1-4|TRBV28
CASSYTPAAGDQNEKLFF
>TRBJ2-7|TRBV5-1
CASSRTGGNYEQYF
>TRBJ1-1|TRBV19
CASSYVNTEAFF
>TRBJ2-2|TRBV19
CASSIGVSLNTGELFF
>TRBJ1-6|TRBV9
CASSPRGSANSPLHF
>TRBJ2-5|TRBV6-2/TRBV6-3
CASSYPGPVTQYF
>TRBJ2-2|TRBV5-1
CASSLGQGNTGELFF
>TRBJ1-1|TRBV29-1
CSVADRGGTEAFF
>TRBJ2-1|TRBV27
CASSSGARNEQFF
>TRBJ2-5|TRBV20-1
CSARDQWEIAGYQETQYF
>TRBJ1-4|TRBV14
CASSQGTGPGFF
>TRBJ2-3|TRBV4-1
CASSHQRTSDTDTQYF
>TRBJ2-7|TRBV30
CAWSFRPRAEQYF
>TRBJ2-1|TRBV4-1
CASSPVGRGDNEQFF
>TRBJ1-2|TRBV5-4
CASSPGTGDGYTF
>TRBJ2-7|TRBV6-2/TRBV6-3
CASSYDRDPYEQYF
>TRBJ2-7|TRBV5-1
CASSARGHEQYF
>TRBJ2-7|TRBV2
CASRWDRLPSYEQYF
>TRBJ2-7|TRBV19
CASSADTFIYEQYF
>TRBJ1-1|TRBV5-1
CASSRDSTGTEAFF
>TRBJ2-5|TRBV5-1
CASSLGLAGVYQETQYF
>TRBJ2-3|TRBV6-2/TRBV6-3
CASSYLLAGVGDTQYF
>TRBJ2-2|TRBV12-3/TRBV12-4
CASSFSGGFTGELFF
>TRBJ1-2|TRBV4-1
CASSQDGQAYGYTF
>TRBJ1-4|TRBV2
CASRGGQGAEKLFF
>TRBJ2-6|TRBV4-2
CASSQDPTGGLATGANVLTF
>TRBJ1-1|TRBV14
CASSRQPDTEAFF
>TRBJ2-2|TRBV5-6
CASSYLIGDNTGELFF
>TRBJ2-3|TRBV12-3/TRBV12-4
CASSLILGGADTQYF
>TRBJ2-5|TRBV6-6
CASSYQFQETQYF
>TRBJ2-1|TRBV2
CASSPWGARREQFF
>TRBJ2-3|TRBV5-4
CASSSAQTQYF